The clone carrying this T cell receptor beta chain was seen only a few times. The antigen remains undetermined. These data are taken from a study of identical twins. Study-level results: Beta clonotypes that were abundant in cord blood contained fewer insertions, a pattern absent from memory repertoires. When twins shared out-of-frame alpha sequences, those sequences had excess low generation probability.

Germline assignment: CDR1 SGHDT and CDR2 YYEEEE. This CDR3 has 16 amino acids. The V end lost 4 bases, the J end lost 1 base, and 17 bases lay between the germline ends. Each cDNA held unique molecular identifiers, and template switching gave it a universal primer site. TCRdb reanalysed the 5' RACE reads using MiXCR and keeps one entry per CDR3 protein. The data contain some 1,600,000 distinct CDR3 sequences, around a third of them seen just once; the ten biggest clones take up around 0.3%. Sequenced material: cord blood. The genes are TRBV5-6 and TRBJ2-5, with a possible D match to TRBD2 (5 bases). This sequence originates from a newborn girl in good health. CDR3 region: CASSPLLSRVQETQYF. For the CDR3, the DNA is TGTGCCAGCAGCCCCCTTTTATCGAGGGTCCAAGAGACCCAGTACTTC.